The 10 T cell receptor beta chains presented below share a single source sample, sequenced in a study of control samples from healthy donors and cancer patients. TCRdb's copy holds only in-frame clones and misses some; the assay was immunoSEQ multiplex PCR. The sample yields about 170,000 clones, under 95% seen once. Sequenced input: blood. The receptors shown here come from a woman aged 18-35 years in good health.

The V call is TRBV7-8, the J call TRBJ2-7, with D hard to call. The V end lost 1 base, the J end lost 4 bases, and 11 bases lay between the germline ends. Germline V lookup: CDR1 SGHVS, CDR2 FQNEAQ. This CDR3 has 14 amino acids. The CDR3 region has the DNA TGTGCCAGCAGCTTAGTCACGTCCGGTTACGAGCAGTACTTC. Translating gives CASSLVTSGYEQYF.

This chain uses TRBV18 with TRBJ1-3; D unclear. CDR1 and CDR2 (germline): KGHSH, LQKENI. V was clipped by 8 bases and J by 4 bases, with 15 bases between them. The CDR3 covers 14 residues. CDR3 amino acids: CASHPQQVGNTIYF. The CDR3 DNA reads as TGTGCCAGCCACCCACAGCAGGTGGGAAACACCATATATTTT.

This CDR3 reads CASGNSGNTIYF. CDR3 in DNA: TGCGCCAGCGGGAACTCTGGAAACACCATATATTTT. This chain links TRBV10-1 with TRBJ1-3; unclear D gene. Germline loops: CDR1 WNHNN, CDR2 SYGVQD (reference sequence). V lost 8 bases to trimming and J lost 0 bases, with 5 bases between them. The CDR3 runs 12 residues.

The chain is built from TRBV6-5 and TRBJ1-1; D gene uncertain. Trimming removed 2 bases at V and 5 bases at J, with 9 bases between. The CDR3 loop spans 13 amino acids. CDR1 is MNHEY and CDR2 is SVGAGI in the germline V gene. The chain's CDR3 is CASSYALGTEAFF. Here the CDR3 DNA reads TGTGCCAGCAGTTACGCCCTGGGGACTGAAGCTTTCTTT.

The DNA for the CDR3 is TGTGCCATCAGTCCCTCGACAGGGGTTGGCTACACCTTC. Translating gives CAISPSTGVGYTF. The rearrangement links TRBV10-3 to TRBJ1-2, with 8 bases fitting TRBD1. J gave up 7 bases and V 5 bases, and 6 bases lay outside the gene matches. The V gene's germline CDR1 is ENHRY and CDR2 SYGVKD. This CDR3 has 13 amino acids.

The V gene is TRBV5-1, the J gene TRBJ2-3, with a possible D match to TRBD2 (5 bases). V was cut by 0 bases and J by 5 bases, with 10 bases left in between. Germline CDR1 SGHRS, CDR2 YFSETQ. The CDR3 has 14 amino acids. The CDR3 is CASSLGTAGDTQYF. CDR3 nucleotide sequence: TGCGCCAGCAGCTTGGGGACCGCGGGAGATACGCAGTATTTT.

J is TRBJ1-1 and V is TRBV11-2; the match to TRBD1 covers 7 bases. The V gene's germline CDR1 is SGHAT and CDR2 FQNNGV. The length of the CDR3 is 15 residues. V shed 5 bases, J shed 1 base, and the junction held 7 bases outside the gene matches. Here the CDR3 reads CASSPWTGQNTEAFF. The DNA for the CDR3 is TGTGCCAGCAGCCCGTGGACAGGTCAGAACACTGAAGCTTTCTTT.

The CDR3 reads CASSLGGDRSTDTQYF. For the CDR3, the DNA is TGTGCCAGCAGCTTAGGTGGGGACCGTTCCACAGATACGCAGTATTTT. The J gene is TRBJ2-3, the V gene TRBV7-9; perhaps D is TRBD1 or TRBD2 (5 bases each). The CDR3 length is 16 residues. Germline V CDR1 and CDR2: SEHNR, FQNEAQ (reference sequence). V was pared by 1 base and J by 2 bases, with 13 bases between. Filled out from reference TRBV7-9 and TRBJ2-3, the complete variable domain reads DTGVSQNPRHKITKRGQNVTFRCDPISEHNRLYWYRQTLGQGPEFLTYFQNEAQLEKSRLLSDRFSAERPKGSFSTLEIQRTEQGDSAMYLCASSLGGDRSTDTQYFGPGTRLTVL.

The chain recombines TRBV10-3 with TRBJ1-1; TRBD1 might be the D (6 bases). CDR3 length equals 15 residues. Germline V gene data show CDR1 as ENHRY and CDR2 as SYGVKD. Trimming left V 0 bases short and J 1 base short, with 9 bases between. CDR3 amino acids: CAISESGHRNTEAFF. CDR3 DNA: TGTGCCATCAGTGAGTCGGGACACCGGAACACTGAAGCTTTCTTT.

Points on this clone: In the same sample, other DNA sequences code for this CDR3. The chain is built from TRBV18 and TRBJ1-2, with D hard to call. This CDR3 spans 13 amino acids. Trimming left V 3 bases short and J 4 bases short, with 9 bases between. Germline CDR1 is KGHSH and CDR2 is LQKENI. The CDR3 sequence: CASSPDKLYGYTF. In nucleotides, the CDR3 is TGTGCCAGCTCACCCGACAAGCTCTATGGCTACACCTTC.